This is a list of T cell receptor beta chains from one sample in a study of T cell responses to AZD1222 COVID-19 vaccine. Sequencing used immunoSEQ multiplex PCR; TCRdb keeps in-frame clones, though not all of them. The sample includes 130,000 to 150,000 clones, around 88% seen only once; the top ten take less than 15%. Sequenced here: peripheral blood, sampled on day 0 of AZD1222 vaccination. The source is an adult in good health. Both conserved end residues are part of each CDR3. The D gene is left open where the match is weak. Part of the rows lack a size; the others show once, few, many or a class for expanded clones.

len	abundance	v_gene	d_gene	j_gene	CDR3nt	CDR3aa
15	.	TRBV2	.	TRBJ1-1	TGTGCCAGCAGGCGGCAGGGTCCCATGAACACTGAAGCTTTCTTT	CASRRQGPMNTEAFF
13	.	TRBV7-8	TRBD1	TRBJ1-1	TGTGCCAGCAGCCCGCCAGGACAGGGGTCGCGTTTCTTT	CASSPPGQGSRFF
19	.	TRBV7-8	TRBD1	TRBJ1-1	TGTGCCAGCAGCCCAGGTTTATGGGGACAGGGGTCTGGAGGCACTGAAGCTTTCTTT	CASSPGLWGQGSGGTEAFF
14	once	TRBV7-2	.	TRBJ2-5	TGTGCCAGCAGCTCCCCCGGGACTGGGGAGACCCAGTACTTC	CASSSPGTGETQYF
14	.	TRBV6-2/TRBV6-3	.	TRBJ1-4	TGTGCCAGCAGTTACGGGGCTTTAGGAGAAAAACTGTTTTTT	CASSYGALGEKLFF
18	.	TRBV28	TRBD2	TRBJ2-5	TGTGCCAGCAGTTTATCACTGGATCCTAGCGGGTGGGTGGAGACCCAGTACTTC	CASSLSLDPSGWVETQYF
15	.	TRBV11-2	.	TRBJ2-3	TGTGCCAGCAGCCCCGGAGTCATTAGCACAGATACGCAGTATTTT	CASSPGVISTDTQYF
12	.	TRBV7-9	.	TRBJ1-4	TGTGCCAGCAGCGAAGACGACGAAAAACTGTTTTTT	CASSEDDEKLFF
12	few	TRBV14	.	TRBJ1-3	TGTGCCAGCAGCGCATCTGGGAACACCATATATTTT	CASSASGNTIYF
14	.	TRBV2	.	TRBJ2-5	TGTGCCAGCGCCCGGCTGGGGGGCCCAGAGACCCAGTACTTC	CASARLGGPETQYF
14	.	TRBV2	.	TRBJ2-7	TGTGCCAGCAGTCGCGGAGTGGTTTCGAGGGAGCAGTACTTC	CASSRGVVSREQYF
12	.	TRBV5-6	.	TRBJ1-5	TGTGCCAGCAGCTTGCCAAATCAGCCCCAGCATTTT	CASSLPNQPQHF
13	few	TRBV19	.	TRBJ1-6	TGTGCCAGTGGGACCGAAGGAAATTCACCCCTCCACTTT	CASGTEGNSPLHF
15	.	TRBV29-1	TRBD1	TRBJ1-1	TGCAGCGTTGCTACCGGGACAGGGTTAGGCGCTGAAGCTTTCTTT	CSVATGTGLGAEAFF
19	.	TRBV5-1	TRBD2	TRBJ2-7	TGCGCCAGCAGCTTCGATCGAGGGACTAGCGGGGGGGCCGTAGGGGAGCAGTACTTC	CASSFDRGTSGGAVGEQYF
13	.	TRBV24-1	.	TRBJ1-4	TGTGCCACCAGTGATTCCGGCGAAGGGAAACTGTTTTTT	CATSDSGEGKLFF
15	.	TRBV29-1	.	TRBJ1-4	TGCAGCGCCTCCGGCCTTCGCCAGGAAAATGAAAAACTGTTTTTT	CSASGLRQENEKLFF
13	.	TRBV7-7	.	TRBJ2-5	TGTGCCAGCAGCCCTCGACCCAAAGAGACCCAGTACTTC	CASSPRPKETQYF
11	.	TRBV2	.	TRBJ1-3	TGTGCCAGCAAGTCCCGCGGGGACCTCTATTTT	CASKSRGDLYF
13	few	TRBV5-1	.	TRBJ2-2	TGCGCCAGCAGCTTCGACTCCACCGGGGAGCTGTTTTTT	CASSFDSTGELFF
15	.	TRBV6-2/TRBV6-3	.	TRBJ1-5	TGTGCCAGCAGTTACATGGGGCATAGCAATCAGCCCCAGCATTTT	CASSYMGHSNQPQHF
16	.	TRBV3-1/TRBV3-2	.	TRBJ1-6	TGTGCCAGCAGCCAAGATAGGAGCTCCTATAATTCACCCCTCCACTTT	CASSQDRSSYNSPLHF
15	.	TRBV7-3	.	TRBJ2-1	TGTGCCAGCAGCCCAGATCCGGGACCCTACAATGAGCAGTTCTTC	CASSPDPGPYNEQFF
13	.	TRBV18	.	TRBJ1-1	TGTGCCAGCTCGACAGGACAAAACACTGAAGCTTTCTTT	CASSTGQNTEAFF
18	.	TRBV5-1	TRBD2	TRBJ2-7	TGCGCCAGCTACCCTCGAAGCCTCAGCGGGGGTCTTCCCTACGAGCAGTACTTC	CASYPRSLSGGLPYEQYF
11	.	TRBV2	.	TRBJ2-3	TGTGCCAGCAGTCGCACAGATACGCAGTATTTT	CASSRTDTQYF
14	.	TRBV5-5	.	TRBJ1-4	TGTGCCAGCAGCTTAGAGGGGTTACGAAGGGGACTGTTTTTT	CASSLEGLRRGLFF
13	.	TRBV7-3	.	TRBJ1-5	TGTGCCAGCAGCTTATGGGAAAATCAGCCCCAGCATTTT	CASSLWENQPQHF
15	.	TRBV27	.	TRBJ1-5	TGTGCCAGCAGCGAGAGGGGCGGGGGCAATCAGCCCCAGCATTTT	CASSERGGGNQPQHF
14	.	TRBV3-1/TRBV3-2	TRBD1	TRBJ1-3	TGTGCCAGCAGCCCCCCAGGGGGCGCAGACACCATATATTTT	CASSPPGGADTIYF
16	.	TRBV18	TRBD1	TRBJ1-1	TGTGCCAGCTCACCACCCGGACAGGGGGGGGGCACTGAAGCTTTCTTT	CASSPPGQGGGTEAFF
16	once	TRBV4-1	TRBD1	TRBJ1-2	TGCGCCAGCAGCCACCCCCCCGAGACAGGGGGTCATGGCTACACCTTC	CASSHPPETGGHGYTF
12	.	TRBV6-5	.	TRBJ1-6	TGTGCCAGCAGAGCTACTAATTCACCCCTCCACTTT	CASRATNSPLHF
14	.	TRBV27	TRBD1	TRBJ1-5	TGTGCCAGCAGTCCATCACAGGGGTATCAGCCCCAGCATTTT	CASSPSQGYQPQHF
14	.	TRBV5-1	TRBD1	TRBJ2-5	TGCGCCAGCAAACAGGGGACGCCACAAGAGACCCAGTACTTC	CASKQGTPQETQYF
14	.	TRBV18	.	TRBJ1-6	TGTGCCAGCTCCCCTCTTGATGATAATTCACCCCTCCACTTT	CASSPLDDNSPLHF
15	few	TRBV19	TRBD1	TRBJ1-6	TGTGCCAGTAGTATAGGCGGGGGACAGAATTCACCCCTCCACTTT	CASSIGGGQNSPLHF
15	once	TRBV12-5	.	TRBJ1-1	TGTGCTAGTGGTTTGGGGGCCCAGATGAACACTGAAGCTTTCTTT	CASGLGAQMNTEAFF
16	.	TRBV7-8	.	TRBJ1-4	TGTGCCAGCAGCTTAATTGGGTCCTCAACTAATGAAAAACTGTTTTTT	CASSLIGSSTNEKLFF
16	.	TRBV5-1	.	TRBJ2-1	TGCGCCAGCAGCGAACAGGGAGAGTACTACCTAAGGGAGCAGTTCTTC	CASSEQGEYYLREQFF
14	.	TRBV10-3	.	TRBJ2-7	TGTGCCATCGCAGCCGGGTTGGGCACCTACGAGCAGTACTTC	CAIAAGLGTYEQYF
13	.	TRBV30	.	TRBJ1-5	TGTGCCTGGAGTGTAGGGCTCATCCAGCCCCAGCATTTT	CAWSVGLIQPQHF
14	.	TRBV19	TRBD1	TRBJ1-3	TGTGCCAGTAGCGACAGGGGCTCTGGAAACACCATATATTTT	CASSDRGSGNTIYF
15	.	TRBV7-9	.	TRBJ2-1	TGTGCCAGCAGCTTAGGTAGTGGGGGCGCGGGTGAGCAGTTCTTC	CASSLGSGGAGEQFF
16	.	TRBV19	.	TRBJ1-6	TGTGCCAGTAGTACCACAGGAGATCTATATAATTCACCCCTCCACTTT	CASSTTGDLYNSPLHF
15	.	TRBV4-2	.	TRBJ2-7	TGTGCCAGCAGCCAGCGGAGGGGTCCCTCCTACGAGCAGTACTTC	CASSQRRGPSYEQYF
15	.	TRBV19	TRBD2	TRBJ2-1	TGTGCCAGTAGTATAACGGCTAGCGGGGACAATGAGCAGTTCTTC	CASSITASGDNEQFF
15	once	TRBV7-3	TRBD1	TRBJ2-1	TGTGCCAGCAGCCTTCGACAGGGGGGGTACAATGAGCAGTTCTTC	CASSLRQGGYNEQFF